This T cell receptor beta chain was sequenced for a study of blood T cell repertoires in COVID-19. This CDR3 is 13 amino acids long. Germline-derived CDR1 and CDR2 are PRHDT and FYEKMQ (reference sequence). Trimming removed 6 bases at V and 3 bases at J, with 12 bases between. TCRdb keeps only in-frame clones here, not all; method: immunoSEQ multiplex PCR. The sample includes about 140,000 clones, roughly 89% of them seen just once. The sequenced sample consisted of peripheral blood. This receptor was obtained from a woman aged 45-65 years with acute or convalescent COVID-19. V is TRBV13 and J is TRBJ2-7, with D possibly matching TRBD2 (5 bases). The CDR3 region is CASRGKRNYEQYF. The CDR3 nucleotides read TGTGCCAGCAGAGGAAAGCGGAACTACGAGCAGTACTTC.